These 21 T cell receptor beta chains were all obtained from the same sample, sequenced in a study of T-cell memory formation after mild COVID-19. TCRdb independently ran MiXCR on the 5' RACE reads; one entry per CDR3 protein. The sample lists a few hundred thousand distinct CDR3 sequences; roughly a quarter were seen once. What was sequenced was PBMCs or a T cell subset sorted from them (not recorded which). The receptors come from an adult woman who had mild COVID-19 (a few samples of this study predate the infection). Cell type and time point are not known.

The chain combines TRBV12-3 or TRBV12-4 with TRBJ1-4, with a weak D call TRBD1 (6 bases). Trimming took off 5 bases at V and 3 bases at J, with 13 bases between the two ends. This CDR3 contains 15 residues. The CDR3 reads CASSVRTGSNEKLFF. In DNA, the CDR3 is TGTGCCAGCAGTGTACGTACAGGGTCTAATGAAAAACTGTTTTTT.

The chain carries TRBV11-3 and TRBJ2-1, with 14 bases that match TRBD2. V dropped 4 bases and J dropped 2; count of bases not matched to a gene: 16. This CDR3 has 21 residues. Germline CDR1 and CDR2: SGHNT and YENEEA. CDR3 amino acids: CASSSLGLAGATGTPYNEQFF. The CDR3 DNA follows: TGTGCCAGCAGCTCCCTGGGACTAGCGGGGGCCACCGGAACCCCCTACAATGAGCAGTTCTTC.

The chain links TRBV7-8 to TRBJ2-3; unclear D gene. Trimming removed 3 bases from V and 0 bases from J, with 13 bases in between. This CDR3 is built from 16 residues. Germline V CDR1 and CDR2: SGHVS, FQNEAQ. The CDR3 DNA is TGTGCCAGCAGCTTGGGATGGGCACCAAGCACAGATACGCAGTATTTT. Translation: CASSLGWAPSTDTQYF.

This sequence joins TRBV29-1 and TRBJ2-3, with 13 bases matching TRBD2. V was clipped by 2 bases and J by 4 bases; unmatched bases: 3. CDR3 length: 15 residues. CDR1 and CDR2 (germline): SQVTM, ANQGSEA. This CDR3 reads CSVEPGLAGADTQYF. The DNA for the CDR3 is TGCAGCGTTGAACCCGGACTAGCGGGAGCAGATACGCAGTATTTT.

The rearrangement joins TRBV6-2 or TRBV6-3 to TRBJ2-7; D assignment may be TRBD1 or TRBD2 (6 bases each). The CDR3 extends over 15 amino acids. Trimming stripped 5 bases from V and 2 bases from J, with 16 bases between. CDR1 is MNHEY, CDR2 SVGEGT, per germline. In DNA, the CDR3 is TGTGCCAGCAGTAACCGGCCAGGGGAGGCCTACGAGCAGTACTTC. This translates into CASSNRPGEAYEQYF.

This sequence joins TRBV9 and TRBJ2-7; maybe TRBD2 (5 bases). The V end was cut by 0 bases, the J end by 2 bases, with 9 bases between. The CDR3 spans 14 residues. Per germline, CDR1 SGDLS and CDR2 YYNGEE. CDR3 sequence (DNA): TGTGCCAGCAGCGTAGCTAGCAATCCCTACGAGCAGTACTTC. Translating gives CASSVASNPYEQYF. Filled out from reference TRBV9 and TRBJ2-7, the complete variable domain reads DSGVTQTPKHLITATGQRVTLRCSPRSGDLSVYWYQQSLDQGLQFLIQYYNGEERAKGNILERFSAQQFPDLHSELNLSSLELGDSALYFCASSVASNPYEQYFGPGTRLTVT.

This clonotype was detected ten times or more. The J gene is TRBJ2-7, the V gene TRBV5-5; 12 bases are a match to TRBD2. The CDR3 totals 16 residues. Trimming removed 4 bases from V and 4 bases from J; junction bases left unmatched: 9. Germline CDR1 SGHKS, CDR2 YYEKEE (reference sequence). The DNA of the CDR3 is TGTGCCAGCAGCCACGGTGGAGGACTAGCGGGATACGAGCAGTACTTC. Its translation is CASSHGGGLAGYEQYF.

This clonotype appeared a few times. The CDR3, as DNA: TGTGCCAGCAGCCAAGATCGGGTCAGGGCAGATACGCAGTATTTT. This sequence encodes CASSQDRVRADTQYF. This rearrangement joins TRBV14 to TRBJ2-3; D may be TRBD1 (5 bases). The CDR3 is made up of 15 amino acids. V was clipped by 0 bases and J by 4 bases, with 11 bases between them. Per germline, CDR1 SGHDN and CDR2 FVKESK. The whole variable domain, remainder taken from reference TRBV14 and TRBJ2-3, is EAGVTQFPSHSVIEKGQTVTLRCDPISGHDNLYWYRRVMGKEIKFLLHFVKESKQDESGMPNNRFLAERTGGTYSTLKVQPAELEDSGVYFCASSQDRVRADTQYFGPGTRLTVL.

This clonotype was picked up a small number of times. The rearrangement joins TRBV20-1 to TRBJ1-1, with D possibly matching TRBD1 (5 bases). Trimming stripped 3 bases from V and 2 bases from J, with 10 bases between. The CDR3 extends over 13 amino acids. Germline CDR1 is DFQATT and CDR2 is SNEGSKA (reference sequence). Written as DNA, the CDR3 is TGCAGTGCTAGGAGGGGATTCAACACTGAAGCTTTCTTT. This encodes CSARRGFNTEAFF.

CDR3 protein: CSVTLAGEAFF. CDR3 sequence (DNA): TGCAGCGTGACCCTAGCCGGGGAAGCTTTCTTT. The V gene is TRBV29-1, the J gene TRBJ1-1, with no clear D. V gave up 6 bases and J gave up 8 bases, with 13 bases separating them. This CDR3 is 11 amino acids long. Germline CDR1 and CDR2: SQVTM and ANQGSEA.

The V gene is TRBV3-1, the J gene TRBJ2-2, with 9 bases lining up with TRBD2. The CDR3 covers 17 residues. After removal of 1 base from V and 4 bases from J, the junction contained 7 bases not matched to a gene. The V gene's germline CDR1 is LGHDT and CDR2 YNNKEL (reference sequence). CDR3 DNA sequence: TGTGCCAGCAGCCAAGGATTGCGGGGGGGTGTCACCGGGGAGCTGTTTTTT. It yields the protein CASSQGLRGGVTGELFF.

The chain is built from TRBV3-1 and TRBJ1-2, with a possible D match to TRBD1 (5 bases). Trimming cost V 3 bases and J 10 bases, with 12 bases left between them. Germline V gives CDR1 LGHDT, CDR2 YNNKEL (reference sequence). CDR3 length: 12 amino acids. The CDR3 loop is CASSQETASYTF. CDR3 bases: TGTGCCAGCAGCCAGGAGACAGCCTCCTACACCTTC.

A few counts support this clonotype. This chain joins TRBV11-2 and TRBJ1-6, with a weak D call TRBD1 (5 bases). Germline assignment: CDR1 SGHAT and CDR2 FQNNGV. V lost 1 base to trimming and J lost 8 bases, with 9 bases between them. This CDR3 is built from 14 residues. The CDR3 DNA is TGTGCCAGCAGCTTAGCCCAGGGTTATTCACCCCTCCACTTT. The encoded protein is CASSLAQGYSPLHF. The full variable domain, its missing parts supplied by reference TRBV11-2 and TRBJ1-6, is EAGVAQSPRYKIIEKRQSVAFWCNPISGHATLYWYQQILGQGPKLLIQFQNNGVVDDSQLPKDRFSAERLKGVDSTLKIQPAKLEDSAVYLCASSLAQGYSPLHFGNGTRLTVT.

A few counts support this clonotype. One end of the junction is discordant with germline, which a read error may explain. The chain links TRBV7-9 to TRBJ2-1; 7 positions match TRBD2. Germline CDR1 and CDR2: SEHNR and FQNEAQ (reference sequence). CDR3 length equals 13 residues. CDR3 DNA sequence: TGTGCCAGCAGCTTACAAGGCGGGGGAAAGCAGGTCTTC. It yields the protein CASSLQGGGKQVF.

This chain uses TRBV20-1 with TRBJ2-3; the match to TRBD2 covers 8 bases. The germline CDR1 and CDR2 sequences are DFQATT and SNEGSKA (reference sequence). The CDR3 sequence is 15 residues long. The V and J ends lost 5 bases and 6 bases, in that order; junction bases with no gene match: 13. CDR3 sequence: CSAPWTSRMADTQYF. CDR3 nucleotide sequence: TGCAGTGCTCCCTGGACTAGCAGAATGGCGGATACGCAGTATTTT.

This clonotype came up once. The chain couples TRBV30 to TRBJ1-5; D is unresolved. CDR1 GTSNPN and CDR2 SVGIG come from the germline V gene (reference sequence). Trimming shortened V by 0 bases and J by 3 bases, and 9 bases separated the two germline ends. This CDR3 has 14 residues. The CDR3 sequence is CAWSVEGNNQPQHF. CDR3 DNA sequence: TGTGCCTGGAGTGTTGAGGGTAACAATCAGCCCCAGCATTTT.

Only a few counts were recorded for this clonotype. This chain connects TRBV12-3 or TRBV12-4 to TRBJ1-2; TRBD1 matches at 8 bases. There are 14 residues in the CDR3. Trimming cost V 9 bases and J 4 bases; bases outside gene matches: 10. This chain's CDR3 is CASFSSDRGYGYTF. CDR3 coding DNA: TGTGCCAGTTTTTCAAGTGACAGGGGCTATGGCTACACCTTC.

This chain joins TRBV20-1 and TRBJ2-2; unclear D gene. Trimming pared 3 bases from V and 1 base from J, leaving 6 bases between. Germline V gene data show CDR1 as DFQATT and CDR2 as SNEGSKA (reference sequence). The CDR3 length is 13 residues. The chain's CDR3 is CSASLRNTGELFF. In DNA form, the CDR3 reads TGCAGTGCTAGCCTTAGGAACACCGGGGAGCTGTTTTTT.

This chain joins TRBV6-5 and TRBJ2-7; 7 bases are shared with TRBD1. Germline CDR1 and CDR2: MNHEY and SVGAGI. CDR3 length equals 13 residues. The V and J ends lost 5 bases and 6 bases, in that order; junction bases with no gene match: 7. The CDR3 loop is CASSPRGTVEQYF. The CDR3 nucleotides read TGTGCCAGCAGTCCTCGAGGGACAGTCGAGCAGTACTTC.

In its sample, this clonotype was seen a few times. This chain connects TRBV9 to TRBJ2-1, with 11 positions matching TRBD2. The ends lost 0 bases at V and 8 bases at J; junction bases unmatched: 7. The CDR3 has 16 residues. Germline CDR1 and CDR2: SGDLS and YYNGEE. The CDR3 loop is CASSVARLAGMDEQFF. DNA for the CDR3: TGTGCCAGCAGCGTAGCCCGACTAGCGGGGATGGATGAGCAGTTCTTC. Full variable domain (rest looked up from reference TRBV9 and TRBJ2-1): DSGVTQTPKHLITATGQRVTLRCSPRSGDLSVYWYQQSLDQGLQFLIQYYNGEERAKGNILERFSAQQFPDLHSELNLSSLELGDSALYFCASSVARLAGMDEQFFGPGTRLTVL.

V is TRBV12-3 or TRBV12-4 and J is TRBJ2-3; D uncertain. V lost 1 base to trimming and J lost 6 bases, with 11 bases between them. The CDR3 consists of 14 residues. CDR3 region: CASSLGVVPDTQYF. CDR3 bases: TGTGCCAGCAGTTTAGGGGTAGTACCCGATACGCAGTATTTT.